This TCR beta chain derives from a study of CD8+CD57+ T cells in acquired aplastic anemia (dated by TCRdb to the late 2010s). At the level of the whole study: Extracted DNA from sorted CD4+ and CD8+ cells averaged about 2.9 ug, ranging from roughly 0.17 to 30 ug. A CD8+CD57+ expansion meant a frequency higher than the mean frequency seen in healthy subjects. Beyond this particular receptor, the publication reports: Fewer than 35 CD8+ CDR3 sequences were found to be shared between patients and controls, but these sequences appeared to be highly expressed in patients and within the immunodominant clones of the patients. CD8+ Simpson's diversity did not differ significantly between patients and healthy controls (P=0.060).

The CDR3 is 8 amino acids long, termini counted. According to the germline V gene (reference sequence), CDR1 reads DFQATT and CDR2 reads SNEGSKA. Flow cytometry had shown CD8+CD57+ cell expansion in the patients selected for sequencing. Severe acquired aplastic anemia was diagnosed in all patients according to International Study of Aplastic Anemia and Agranulocytosis and Camitta criteria. No therapy had been received by the patients at the time of blood sampling. TCR repertoires of sorted CD4+ and CD8+ blood T cells from severe aplastic anemia patients and healthy subjects were deep-sequenced in the study. Patients were enrolled in the USA under clinicaltrials.gov protocols 00001620, 01623167, 00001397, 00071045, 00081523 and 00961064. Ficoll-Paque density gradient centrifugation was used to isolate peripheral blood mononuclear cells. Before DNA extraction, CD4+ and CD8+ T cells were sorted by FACS or by magnetic beads.

Genomic DNA served as template for TCR beta VDJ combination and CDR3 sequence profiling. An Illumina HiSeq 2000 was used for TCR repertoire sequencing. In the source study's methods: TRBV/TRBJ rearrangement plots, CDR3 size and DJ length profiles, and Simpson's diversity index were used to evaluate the repertoires. The immunodominant clone was defined as the most abundant DNA sequence in deep sequencing data. CDR3 amino acid sequences were screened for sharing across subjects and compared with published repertoires and the VDJdb database. The public reads were reprocessed in TCRdb via fastp at Q25 and MiXCR, keeping in-frame beta chains. Entries are consolidated by CDR3 protein sequence, retaining the most common genes and DNA. The V and J calls reflect TCRdb's pipeline rather than the authors' work. The sample includes 200,000 or so distinct CDR3 sequences, with 40% to 60% observed a single time. Less than 20% of the sample comes from the top ten.

Note on this clonotype: The clone's antigen remains unknown. The CDR3 end shows no conserved phenylalanine or tryptophan, and so a read error is likely. The limits of the CDR3 on the DNA are not certain, so only TCRdb's listed CDR3 is given.

The source of this sequence is a human donor with aplastic anemia. The sample taken for sequencing was sorted CD4+, CD8+, or CD8+CD57+ T cells (not recorded which) from PBMCs. The chain was built from TRBV20-1 and TRBJ1-6. The CDR3 region has the sequence CSASSHTY.